A single T cell receptor (beta chain) is shown here with its context. What it binds is unknown. From the 5' RACE reads, TCRdb called clonotypes with MiXCR, one entry per CDR3 protein. Of a few hundred thousand distinct CDR3 sequences in the sample, roughly a quarter are singletons; the top ten hold 2.5% to 3.5%. The sample comes from a study of identical twins. Study results and caveats: Models underestimated how often monozygotic twins shared out-of-frame TCR alpha.

J lost 6 bases, V lost 2 bases, and 8 bases had no gene match. Looked up from germline, CDR1 is SGHNT and CDR2 is YENEEA. This CDR3 spans 17 amino acids. These data also featured in a second study, about T cells expressing NK-cell markers. From that study: Dominant NKG2C+ clonotype frequencies of about 1.0-7.5% of CD8+ T cells were measured in about 6 donors. These clonotypes, the leaders elsewhere, also led the CD3+CD56-NKG2C+ fraction in a handful of donors. What remained unclear was the HCMV specificity of expanded NKG2C+ T cell clones.

Material for sequencing was CD4+ T cells sorted from blood. V and J are TRBV11-3 and TRBJ2-3; 13 bases agree with TRBD2. This receptor was taken from a woman aged 18-35 years in good health. CDR3 amino acids: CASSLRSTSGGRDTQYF. The CDR3 region has the DNA TGTGCCAGCAGCTTAAGGTCGACTAGCGGGGGGCGGGATACGCAGTATTTT.